These 3 T cell receptor beta chains originate from one sample sequenced in a study of beta chain features in type 1 diabetes. Sequenced material consisted of expressed TCRB transcripts (all of the isolated RNA was reverse transcribed). Sequencing used immunoSEQ multiplex PCR; TCRdb keeps in-frame clones, though not all of them. The sample contains some 410,000 clones, over 10% of which appear only once. Sequenced material: naive CD4+ T cells from blood. The receptors originated from a woman younger than 35 in good health.

The gene calls are TRBV30 and TRBJ2-5; a weak D match, TRBD2 (6 bases). The CDR3 contains 13 residues. Germline loops: CDR1 GTSNPN, CDR2 SVGIG (reference sequence). V dropped 0 bases and J dropped 4 bases, with 9 bases sitting between them. CDR3 region: CAWSVGGAETQYF. DNA of the CDR3: TGTGCCTGGAGTGTAGGAGGGGCAGAGACCCAGTACTTC. The full variable domain, its missing parts supplied by reference TRBV30 and TRBJ2-5, is SQTIHQWPATLVQPVGSPLSLECTVEGTSNPNLYWYRQAAGRGLQLLFYSVGIGQISSEVPQNLSASRPQDRQFILSSKKLLLSDSGFYLCAWSVGGAETQYFGPGTRLLVL.

This clone has ten or more counts. Written as DNA, the CDR3 is TGTGCCAGCTCACCTTTGTCCCTACAGACGGACAATGAGCAGTTCTTC. Translation: CASSPLSLQTDNEQFF. The chain is built from TRBV18 and TRBJ2-1, with unresolved D. The CDR3 length is 16 residues. V was pared by 3 bases and J by 5 bases, with 17 bases between. Germline CDR1 reads KGHSH; CDR2 reads LQKENI.

The chain couples TRBV4-3 to TRBJ2-4, with a tentative D call TRBD1 (5 bases). The CDR3 runs to 15 residues. Germline lookup yields CDR1 LGHNA and CDR2 YSLEER. V lost 2 bases to trimming and J lost 4 bases, with 12 bases between them. The CDR3 loop reads CASSQTDISKNIQYF. As DNA, the CDR3 is TGCGCCAGCAGCCAAACGGACATCTCTAAAAACATTCAGTACTTC.